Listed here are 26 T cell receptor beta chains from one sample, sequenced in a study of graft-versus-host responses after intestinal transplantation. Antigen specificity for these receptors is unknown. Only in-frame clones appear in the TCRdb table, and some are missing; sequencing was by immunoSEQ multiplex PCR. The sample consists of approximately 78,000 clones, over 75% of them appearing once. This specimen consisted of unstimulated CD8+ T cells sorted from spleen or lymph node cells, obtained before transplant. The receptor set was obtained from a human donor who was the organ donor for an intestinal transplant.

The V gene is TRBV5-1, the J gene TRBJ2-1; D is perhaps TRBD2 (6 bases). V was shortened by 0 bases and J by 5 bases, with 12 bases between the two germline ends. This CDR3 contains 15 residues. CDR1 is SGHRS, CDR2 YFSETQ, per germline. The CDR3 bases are TGCGCCAGCAGCTTGGGCGGGATTCGAAACAATGAGCAGTTCTTC. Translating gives CASSLGGIRNNEQFF. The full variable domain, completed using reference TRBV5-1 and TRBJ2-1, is KAGVTQTPRYLIKTRGQQVTLSCSPISGHRSVSWYQQTPGQGLQFLFEYFSETQRNKGNFPGRFSGRQFSNSRSEMNVSTLELGDSALYLCASSLGGIRNNEQFFGPGTRLTVL.

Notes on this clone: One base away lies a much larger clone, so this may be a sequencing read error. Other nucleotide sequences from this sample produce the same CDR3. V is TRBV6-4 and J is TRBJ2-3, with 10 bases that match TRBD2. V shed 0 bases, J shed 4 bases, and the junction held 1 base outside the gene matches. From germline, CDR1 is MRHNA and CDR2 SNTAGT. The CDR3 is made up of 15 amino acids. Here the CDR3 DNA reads TGTGCCAGCAGTGACTCGAGCGGGGGGGCAGATACGCAGTATTTT. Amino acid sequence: CASSDSSGGADTQYF.

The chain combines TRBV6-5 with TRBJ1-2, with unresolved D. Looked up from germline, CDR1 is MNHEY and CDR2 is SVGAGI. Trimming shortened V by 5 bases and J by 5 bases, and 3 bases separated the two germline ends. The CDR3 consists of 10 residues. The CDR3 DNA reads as TGTGCCAGCAGTCAATATGGCTACACCTTC. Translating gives CASSQYGYTF.

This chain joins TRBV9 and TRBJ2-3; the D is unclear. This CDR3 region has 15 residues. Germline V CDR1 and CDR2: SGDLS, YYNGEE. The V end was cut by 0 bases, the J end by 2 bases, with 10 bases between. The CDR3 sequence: CASSVDAALTDTQYF. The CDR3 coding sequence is TGTGCCAGCAGCGTAGACGCAGCTCTCACAGATACGCAGTATTTT. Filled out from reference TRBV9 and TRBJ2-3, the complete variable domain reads DSGVTQTPKHLITATGQRVTLRCSPRSGDLSVYWYQQSLDQGLQFLIQYYNGEERAKGNILERFSAQQFPDLHSELNLSSLELGDSALYFCASSVDAALTDTQYFGPGTRLTVL.

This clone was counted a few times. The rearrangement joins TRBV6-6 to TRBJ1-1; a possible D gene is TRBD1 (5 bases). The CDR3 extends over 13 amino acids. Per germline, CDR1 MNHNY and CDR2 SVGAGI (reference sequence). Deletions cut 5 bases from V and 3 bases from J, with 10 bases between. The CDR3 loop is CASSGQGYTEAFF. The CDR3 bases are TGTGCCAGCAGTGGGCAGGGATACACTGAAGCTTTCTTT.

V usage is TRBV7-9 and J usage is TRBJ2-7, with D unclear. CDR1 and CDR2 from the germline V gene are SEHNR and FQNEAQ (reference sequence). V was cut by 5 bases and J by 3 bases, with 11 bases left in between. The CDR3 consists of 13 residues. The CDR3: CASSPTQRYEQYF. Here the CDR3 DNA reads TGTGCCAGCAGCCCAACTCAGCGCTACGAGCAGTACTTC.

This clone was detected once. CDR3 sequence: CASSDRDRGSSEKLFF. CDR3 nucleotides: TGCGCCAGCAGCGACCGGGACAGGGGAAGTAGTGAAAAACTGTTTTTT. This chain links TRBV5-1 with TRBJ1-4; 10 positions agree with TRBD1. Germline V gives CDR1 SGHRS, CDR2 YFSETQ. V lost 4 bases, J lost 7 bases, and 10 bases stayed unmatched. This CDR3 has 16 amino acids.

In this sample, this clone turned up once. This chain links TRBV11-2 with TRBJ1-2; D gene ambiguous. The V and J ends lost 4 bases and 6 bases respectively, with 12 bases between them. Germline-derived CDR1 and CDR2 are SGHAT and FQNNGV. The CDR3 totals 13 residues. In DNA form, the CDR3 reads TGTGCCAGCAGCTCTTCGCGGCCTGATGGCTACACCTTC. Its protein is CASSSSRPDGYTF. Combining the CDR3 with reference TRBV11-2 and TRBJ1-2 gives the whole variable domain EAGVAQSPRYKIIEKRQSVAFWCNPISGHATLYWYQQILGQGPKLLIQFQNNGVVDDSQLPKDRFSAERLKGVDSTLKIQPAKLEDSAVYLCASSSSRPDGYTFGSGTRLTVV.

CDR3 in DNA: TGTGCCAGCAGCTTGACGACAGGGGTAGGGCCTGAAGCTTTCTTT. Translating it yields CASSLTTGVGPEAFF. This rearrangement joins TRBV5-4 to TRBJ1-1; TRBD1 agrees at 8 bases. Losses at the gene ends were 1 base for V and 6 bases for J; bases not matched to a gene: 8. The germline V gene encodes CDR1 SGHNT and CDR2 YYREEE (reference sequence). The CDR3 spans 15 residues.

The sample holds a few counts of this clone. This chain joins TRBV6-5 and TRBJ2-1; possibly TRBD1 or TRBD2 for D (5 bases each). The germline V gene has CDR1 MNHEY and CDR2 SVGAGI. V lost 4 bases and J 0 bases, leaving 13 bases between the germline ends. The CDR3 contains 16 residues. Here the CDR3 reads CASSSGTAYSYNEQFF. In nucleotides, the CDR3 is TGTGCCAGCAGTTCAGGGACCGCTTACTCCTACAATGAGCAGTTCTTC.

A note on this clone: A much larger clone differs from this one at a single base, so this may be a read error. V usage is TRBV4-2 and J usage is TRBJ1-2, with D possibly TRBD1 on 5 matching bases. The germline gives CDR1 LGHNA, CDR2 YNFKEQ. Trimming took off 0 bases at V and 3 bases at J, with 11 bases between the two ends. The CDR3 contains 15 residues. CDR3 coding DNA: TGTGCCAGCAGCCAAGATTCCGGGGGGTACTATGGCTACACCTTC. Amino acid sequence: CASSQDSGGYYGYTF.

The CDR3, as DNA: TGCGCCAGCAGCCAGGGACAGGCCCTTTACTACGAGCAGTACTTC. Translation gives CASSQGQALYYEQYF. The V gene is TRBV5-1, the J gene TRBJ2-7, with 8 positions matching TRBD1. V was clipped by 4 bases and J by 3 bases; unmatched bases: 9. The CDR3 extends over 15 amino acids. Per germline, CDR1 SGHRS and CDR2 YFSETQ.

CDR3 sequence: CASSSMGEGLFF. In nucleotides, the CDR3 is TGTGCCAGCAGCTCCATGGGGGAAGGTCTGTTTTTT. The chain employs TRBV7-6 and TRBJ1-4, with a tentative D call TRBD1 (5 bases). The CDR3 consists of 12 residues. V shed 4 bases and J shed 14 bases, with 14 bases lying between them. Germline CDR1 and CDR2: SGHVS and FNYEAQ. Full variable domain (remainder filled in from reference TRBV7-6 and TRBJ1-4): GAGVSQSPRYKVTKRGQDVALRCDPISGHVSLYWYRQALGQGPEFLTYFNYEAQQDKSGLPNDRFSAERPEGSISTLTIQRTEQRDSAMYRCASSSMGEGLFFGSGTQLSVL.

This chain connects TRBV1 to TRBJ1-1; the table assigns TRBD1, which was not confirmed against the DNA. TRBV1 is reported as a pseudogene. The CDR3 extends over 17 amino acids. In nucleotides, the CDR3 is TGCACCAGCAGCCTGCCCCAATTGCCAGGCCTGAACACTGAAGCTTTCTTT. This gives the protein CTSSLPQLPGLNTEAFF.

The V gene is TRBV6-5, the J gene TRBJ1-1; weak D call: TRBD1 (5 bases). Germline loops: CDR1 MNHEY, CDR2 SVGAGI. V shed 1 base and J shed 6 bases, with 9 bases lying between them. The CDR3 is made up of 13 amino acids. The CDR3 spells CASSYWGRPEAFF. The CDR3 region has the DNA TGTGCCAGCAGTTACTGGGGGAGACCTGAAGCTTTCTTT.

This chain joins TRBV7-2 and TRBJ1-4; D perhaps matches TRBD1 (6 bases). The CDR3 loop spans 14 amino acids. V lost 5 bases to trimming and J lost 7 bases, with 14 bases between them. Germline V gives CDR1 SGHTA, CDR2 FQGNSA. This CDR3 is CASSRSGQTEKLFF. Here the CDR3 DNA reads TGTGCCAGCAGCCGCTCAGGACAGACTGAAAAACTGTTTTTT.

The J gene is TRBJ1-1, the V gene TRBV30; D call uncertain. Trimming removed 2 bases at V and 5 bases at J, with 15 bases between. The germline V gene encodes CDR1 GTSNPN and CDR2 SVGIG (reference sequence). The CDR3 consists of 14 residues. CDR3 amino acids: CAWSSTAAWTEAFF. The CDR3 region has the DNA TGTGCCTGGAGTTCGACCGCCGCGTGGACTGAAGCTTTCTTT.

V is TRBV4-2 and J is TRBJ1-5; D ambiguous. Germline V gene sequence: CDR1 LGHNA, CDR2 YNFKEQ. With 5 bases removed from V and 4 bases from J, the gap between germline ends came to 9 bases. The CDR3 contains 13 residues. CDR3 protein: CASSSDQNQPQHF. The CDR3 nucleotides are TGTGCCAGCAGCTCCGATCAGAATCAGCCCCAGCATTTT.

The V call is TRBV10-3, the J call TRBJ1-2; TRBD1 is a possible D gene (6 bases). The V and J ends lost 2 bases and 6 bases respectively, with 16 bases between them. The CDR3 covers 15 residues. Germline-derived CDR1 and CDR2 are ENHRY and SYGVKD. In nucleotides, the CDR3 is TGTGCCATCAGTGAGCCCTACAGGGCAGAGGATGGCTACACCTTC. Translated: CAISEPYRAEDGYTF.

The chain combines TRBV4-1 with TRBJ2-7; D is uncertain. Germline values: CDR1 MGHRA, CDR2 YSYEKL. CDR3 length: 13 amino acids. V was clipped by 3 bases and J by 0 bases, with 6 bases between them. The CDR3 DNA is TGCGCCAGCAGCCAGCCCTCCTCCTACGAGCAGTACTTC. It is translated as CASSQPSSYEQYF.

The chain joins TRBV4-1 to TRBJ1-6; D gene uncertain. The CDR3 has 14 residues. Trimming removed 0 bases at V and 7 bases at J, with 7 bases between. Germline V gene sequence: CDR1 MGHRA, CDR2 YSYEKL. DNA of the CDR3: TGCGCCAGCAGCCAAGATCCGGCAAATTCACCCCTCCACTTT. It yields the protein CASSQDPANSPLHF.

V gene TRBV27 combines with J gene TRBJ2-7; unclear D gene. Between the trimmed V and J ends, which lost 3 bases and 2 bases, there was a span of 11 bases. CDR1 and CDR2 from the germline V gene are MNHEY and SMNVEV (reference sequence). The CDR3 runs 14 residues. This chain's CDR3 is CASSFFGPPYEQYF. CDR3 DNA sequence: TGTGCCAGCAGTTTCTTCGGCCCTCCCTACGAGCAGTACTTC.

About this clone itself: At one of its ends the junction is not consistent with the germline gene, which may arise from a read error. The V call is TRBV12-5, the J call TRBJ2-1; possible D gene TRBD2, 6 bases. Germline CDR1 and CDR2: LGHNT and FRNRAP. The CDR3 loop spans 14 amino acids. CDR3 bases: TGTGCTAGTGGTTGGGGACTCTCCTACGATGAGCAGTTCTTC. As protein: CASGWGLSYDEQFF.

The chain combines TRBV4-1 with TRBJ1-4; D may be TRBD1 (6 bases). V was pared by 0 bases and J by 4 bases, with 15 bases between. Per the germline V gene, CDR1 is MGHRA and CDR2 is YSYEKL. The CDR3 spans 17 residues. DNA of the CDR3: TGCGCCAGCAGCCAAGATAGGGGGGGGCTCCTTAATGAAAAACTGTTTTTT. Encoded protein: CASSQDRGGLLNEKLFF.

CDR3 sequence reads: CASIWGSYEQYF. CDR3 DNA: TGTGCCAGCATCTGGGGGTCTTACGAGCAGTACTTC. J is TRBJ2-7 and V is TRBV6-1; D possibly uses TRBD1 or TRBD2 (5 bases each). The CDR3 loop spans 12 amino acids. The germline gives CDR1 MNHNS, CDR2 SASEGT. V shed 7 bases and J shed 4 bases, with 11 bases lying between them.

CDR3 sequence (DNA): TGTGCCAGCGCTCGGGGGCAGCGGGCGGCCTACGAGCAGTACTTC. It codes for CASARGQRAAYEQYF. The V call is TRBV27, the J call TRBJ2-7; tentatively, D is TRBD1 or TRBD2 (6 bases each). Trimming removed 8 bases from V and 2 bases from J, with 19 bases in between. Per germline, CDR1 MNHEY and CDR2 SMNVEV (reference sequence). This CDR3 is 15 amino acids long.